The 29 T cell receptor beta chains below come from one sample, sequenced in a study of human T cells and chemical hapten exposure. Time point reported: patch test 3, about 24 weeks after DPC sensitization. Treatment of the sample: therapeutic diphenylcyclopropenone sensitization with weekly scalp DPC. TCRdb reprocessed the RACE reads with MiXCR, giving one entry per CDR3 protein. The repertoire includes 95,000 to 150,000 distinct CDR3 sequences, approximately 11% of them detected once, and around 2.5% sits in the top ten. Sequencing was performed on whole blood, taken in connection with sensitization to the hapten diphenylcyclopropenone (DPC). The origin of the receptors is a woman between 50 and 59 years old with alopecia areata. Some clones in this sample may be carry-over from other donors' samples.

This clonotype was detected many times. For the CDR3, the DNA is TGTGCCAGCAGTTACCGCGGACTGCCCGCGGATACGCAGTATTTT. Protein product: CASSYRGLPADTQYF. This chain links TRBV6-2 or TRBV6-3 with TRBJ2-3; possibly TRBD2 for D (5 bases). This CDR3 has 15 residues. Germline V gene sequence: CDR1 MNHEY, CDR2 SVGEGT. Between the trimmed V and J ends, which lost 2 bases and 6 bases, there was a span of 15 bases.

Concerning this clonotype itself: An end of the junction differs from the germline gene, which may be a read error. This sequence joins TRBV6-5 and TRBJ2-2; D possibly corresponds to TRBD2 (5 bases). Germline assignment: CDR1 MNHEY and CDR2 SVGAGI. CDR3 length equals 15 residues. The CDR3 region has the DNA TGTGCCAGAAGTTACCAGCGGACGAACACCGGGGAGCTGTTTTTT. It encodes CARSYQRTNTGELFF.

This chain connects TRBV5-1 to TRBJ1-6, with no clear D. There are 17 residues in the CDR3. The ends were cut back, 0 bases at V and 8 bases at J, with 18 bases in the middle. The germline V gene has CDR1 SGHRS and CDR2 YFSETQ. DNA of the CDR3: TGCGCCAGCAGCTTGGTGCCCTTAAGGGTCGGCGATTCACCCCTCCACTTT. Encoded protein: CASSLVPLRVGDSPLHF.

This clonotype has a handful of counts. The chain uses TRBV29-1 and TRBJ1-2; D perhaps matches TRBD1 (6 bases). V was shortened by 3 bases and J by 10 bases, with 27 bases between the two germline ends. CDR1 SQVTM and CDR2 ANQGSEA come from the germline V gene. This CDR3 is built from 16 residues. CDR3: CSVDRQDPKQGGVYTF. For the CDR3, the DNA is TGCAGCGTTGATCGACAGGACCCAAAGCAAGGGGGAGTCTACACCTTC.

This clonotype was recorded many times. V gene TRBV7-9 combines with J gene TRBJ2-1, with TRBD2 matching over 8 bases. In germline, CDR1 is SEHNR, CDR2 FQNEAQ (reference sequence). V trimming: 11 bases; J trimming: 7 bases; junction bases outside the gene matches: 10. This CDR3 spans 13 amino acids. The CDR3 reads CACLAGSSNEQFF. CDR3 nucleotide sequence: TGTGCCTGCCTAGCGGGTTCCTCTAATGAGCAGTTCTTC.

This chain joins TRBV12-3 or TRBV12-4 and TRBJ2-4; the D gene is possibly TRBD1 (5 bases). Trimming removed 8 bases at V and 0 bases at J, with 11 bases between. The CDR3 length is 14 residues. DNA of the CDR3: TGTGCCAGCCGCTCGACAGTAGCCAAAAACATTCAGTACTTC. Its protein product is CASRSTVAKNIQYF.

The chain couples TRBV7-8 to TRBJ2-3, with D tentatively TRBD2 (5 bases). CDR3 length equals 16 residues. Looked up from germline, CDR1 is SGHVS and CDR2 is FQNEAQ. Trimming removed 4 bases at V and 0 bases at J, with 14 bases between. CDR3 amino acids: CASSSSFSESTDTQYF. In DNA form, the CDR3 reads TGTGCCAGCAGCTCCAGTTTTAGCGAGAGCACAGATACGCAGTATTTT. The variable domain in full, with the rest retrieved from reference TRBV7-8 and TRBJ2-3, is GAGVSQSPRYKVAKRGQDVALRCDPISGHVSLFWYQQALGQGPEFLTYFQNEAQLDKSGLPSDRFFAERPEGSVSTLKIQRTQQEDSAVYLCASSSSFSESTDTQYFGPGTRLTVL.

The chain carries TRBV29-1 and TRBJ1-5; no clear D. The germline gives CDR1 SQVTM, CDR2 ANQGSEA. The V and J ends lost 6 bases and 2 bases respectively, with 17 bases between them. This CDR3 has 15 residues. The CDR3 protein is CSVLGSPGGNQPQHF. Here the CDR3 DNA reads TGCAGCGTATTAGGCAGCCCCGGGGGCAATCAGCCCCAGCATTTT.

There are a few counts of this clonotype. The rearrangement joins TRBV2 to TRBJ1-5; D is unresolved. Germline assignment: CDR1 SNHLY and CDR2 FYNNEI. With 8 bases removed from V and 0 bases from J, the gap between germline ends came to 11 bases. There are 14 residues in the CDR3. DNA of the CDR3: TGTGCCAGCGGCAGAGAAACTAGCAATCAGCCCCAGCATTTT. As protein: CASGRETSNQPQHF.

This clonotype was seen only a few times. The V call is TRBV27, the J call TRBJ1-1; the D is unclear. The germline V and J ends were trimmed by 0 bases and 0 bases, with 8 bases remaining between them. Germline CDR1 MNHEY, CDR2 SMNVEV (reference sequence). The CDR3 is 15 amino acids. The CDR3 bases are TGTGCCAGCAGTTTATCGGCACAGATGAACACTGAAGCTTTCTTT. Its translation is CASSLSAQMNTEAFF.

There are a few counts of this clonotype. The chain is built from TRBV10-3 and TRBJ1-4, with D possibly matching TRBD1 (6 bases). The V gene lost 6 bases and the J gene lost 0 bases, with 8 bases spanning the gap. This CDR3 is 14 amino acids long. From germline, CDR1 is ENHRY and CDR2 SYGVKD. As DNA, the CDR3 is TGTGCCATCAGGAGGACAGCAACTAATGAAAAACTGTTTTTT. Residues: CAIRRTATNEKLFF.

This clonotype was detected a few times. The chain couples TRBV5-5 to TRBJ2-3; a possible D gene is TRBD1 (6 bases). Trimming removed 6 bases from V and 0 bases from J, with 17 bases in between. This CDR3 is 16 amino acids long. Looked up from germline, CDR1 is SGHKS and CDR2 is YYEKEE (reference sequence). The CDR3 sequence is CASTHLGTSSTDTQYF. CDR3 DNA: TGTGCCAGCACCCACCTCGGGACATCTAGCACAGATACGCAGTATTTT.

This clonotype was observed a few times. V usage is TRBV29-1 and J usage is TRBJ2-7; 7 nucleotides line up with TRBD2. Germline V gene sequence: CDR1 SQVTM, CDR2 ANQGSEA. This CDR3 contains 13 residues. J lost 0 bases, V lost 4 bases, and 3 bases had no gene match. The CDR3 DNA follows: TGCAGCGTTGGAGGCGGGAGCTCCTACGAGCAGTACTTC. The encoded protein is CSVGGGSSYEQYF.

This clonotype has just a few counts. The chain employs TRBV7-9 and TRBJ1-6, with D perhaps matching TRBD1 (6 bases). The CDR3 is 14 amino acids. Trimming stripped 5 bases from V and 11 bases from J, with 16 bases between. Germline CDR1 reads SEHNR; CDR2 reads FQNEAQ (reference sequence). The CDR3 bases are TGTGCCAGCAGCACCGAGGGGGTCGGGGCACCCCTCCACTTT. It encodes CASSTEGVGAPLHF.

This clonotype showed up just a few times. The CDR3 here is CASSFTGSSYEQYF. The CDR3 DNA reads as TGTGCCAGCAGTTTTACAGGGTCTTCCTACGAGCAGTACTTC. The rearrangement joins TRBV6-6 to TRBJ2-7, with D perhaps matching TRBD1 (6 bases). CDR3 length: 14 amino acids. Trimming left V 4 bases short and J 1 base short, with 11 bases between. CDR1 and CDR2 (germline): MNHNY, SVGAGI (reference sequence).

This chain uses TRBV3-1 with TRBJ1-6, with D possibly TRBD1 on 6 matching bases. CDR3 length: 13 amino acids. V lost 9 bases to trimming and J lost 9 bases, with 15 bases between them. Germline assignment: CDR1 LGHDT and CDR2 YNNKEL (reference sequence). The CDR3 loop is CASGDTGSSPLHF. CDR3 bases: TGTGCCAGTGGGGACACCGGGAGTTCACCCCTCCACTTT.

This clonotype has a handful of counts. The chain carries TRBV2 and TRBJ1-6, with a tentative D call TRBD1 (5 bases). This CDR3 comprises 15 residues. CDR1 and CDR2 (germline): SNHLY, FYNNEI. The V and J ends lost 3 bases and 6 bases respectively, with 12 bases between them. CDR3 loop: CASSEGQFSNSPLHF. The CDR3 bases are TGTGCCAGCAGTGAGGGGCAGTTTTCTAATTCACCCCTCCACTTT. Complete variable domain (other parts from reference TRBV2 and TRBJ1-6): EPEVTQTPSHQVTQMGQEVILRCVPISNHLYFYWYRQILGQKVEFLVSFYNNEISEKSEIFDDQFSVERPDGSNFTLKIRSTKLEDSAMYFCASSEGQFSNSPLHFGNGTRLTVT.

This clonotype was recorded a few times. This sequence joins TRBV20-1 and TRBJ2-7; the D gene is possibly TRBD1 (5 bases). This CDR3 has 13 amino acids. CDR1 is DFQATT and CDR2 is SNEGSKA in the germline V gene (reference sequence). V dropped 0 bases and J dropped 3 bases, with 9 bases sitting between them. In DNA form, the CDR3 reads TGCAGTGCTAGAGAAAAAGGGGACTACGAGCAGTACTTC. Translating gives CSAREKGDYEQYF.

This clonotype occurred many times. J is TRBJ2-5 and V is TRBV29-1; D gene ambiguous. Germline-derived CDR1 and CDR2 are SQVTM and ANQGSEA. The CDR3 consists of 11 residues. V was clipped by 4 bases and J by 4 bases, with 7 bases between them. CDR3 amino acids: CSVGALETQYF. The CDR3 DNA sequence: TGCAGCGTTGGAGCCCTAGAGACCCAGTACTTC.

This clonotype has more than one count but fewer than ten. V usage is TRBV5-1 and J usage is TRBJ2-1; unclear D gene. The CDR3 is made up of 15 amino acids. The germline gives CDR1 SGHRS, CDR2 YFSETQ. The ends were cut back, 0 bases at V and 8 bases at J, with 15 bases in the middle. The CDR3 DNA sequence: TGCGCCAGCAGCTTGGCGGTTGGCCCGACGTATGAGCAGTTCTTC. This sequence encodes CASSLAVGPTYEQFF.

This chain uses TRBV12-3 or TRBV12-4 with TRBJ1-6; 9 bases map to TRBD1. The CDR3 loop spans 15 amino acids. Trimming took 6 bases from V and 7 from J; bases not matched to a gene: 7. The CDR3 DNA is TGTGCCAGCAGCAAGGGACAGGGAGAGAATTCACCCCTCCACTTT. Protein: CASSKGQGENSPLHF.

This clonotype was seen many times. This CDR3 is CASSLWVAGQEQETQYF. Here the CDR3 DNA reads TGTGCCAGCAGTTTATGGGTCGCCGGACAGGAGCAAGAGACCCAGTACTTC. The genes are TRBV28 and TRBJ2-5; 7 bases line up with TRBD1. The CDR3 loop spans 17 amino acids. The germline V gene has CDR1 MDHEN and CDR2 SYDVKM. V shed 0 bases and J 2 bases; nucleotides not matched to a gene: 9.

There are a few counts of this clonotype. This chain uses TRBV9 with TRBJ2-1; D not resolved. This CDR3 spans 15 amino acids. CDR1 is SGDLS and CDR2 is YYNGEE in the germline V gene. V lost 2 bases and J lost 7, with 16 bases in between. The CDR3 DNA reads TGTGCCAGCAGCGTTCACGACTCGAGTAGGAATGAGCAGTTCTTC. It codes for CASSVHDSSRNEQFF. Full variable domain (outside the CDR3, taken from reference TRBV9 and TRBJ2-1): DSGVTQTPKHLITATGQRVTLRCSPRSGDLSVYWYQQSLDQGLQFLIQYYNGEERAKGNILERFSAQQFPDLHSELNLSSLELGDSALYFCASSVHDSSRNEQFFGPGTRLTVL.

The chain uses TRBV9 and TRBJ1-2; tentatively, D is TRBD1 (5 bases). The CDR3 runs 14 residues. Trimming took 0 bases from V and 3 from J, leaving 9 bases between them. CDR1 is SGDLS and CDR2 is YYNGEE in the germline V gene. The CDR3 protein is CASSVEEGHYGYTF. CDR3 coding DNA: TGTGCCAGCAGCGTAGAGGAGGGGCACTATGGCTACACCTTC. The full variable domain, in which reference TRBV9 and TRBJ1-2 provide the parts outside the CDR3, is DSGVTQTPKHLITATGQRVTLRCSPRSGDLSVYWYQQSLDQGLQFLIQYYNGEERAKGNILERFSAQQFPDLHSELNLSSLELGDSALYFCASSVEEGHYGYTFGSGTRLTVV.

V is TRBV28 and J is TRBJ1-4; 9 positions agree with TRBD1. Per germline, CDR1 MDHEN and CDR2 SYDVKM. Trimming cost V 5 bases and J 5 bases; bases outside gene matches: 6. The CDR3 runs to 15 residues. The CDR3 protein is CASSPGQGGNEKLFF. The CDR3 DNA sequence: TGTGCCAGCAGTCCGGGACAGGGCGGGAATGAAAAACTGTTTTTT.

This clonotype was observed a few times. The chain is built from TRBV25-1 and TRBJ2-4, with D possibly matching TRBD1 (6 bases). The CDR3 is 15 residues long. Germline CDR1 and CDR2: MGHDK and SYGVNS. V was shortened by 11 bases and J by 0 bases, with 17 bases between the two germline ends. The CDR3 sequence: CASSQGMLAKNIQYF. CDR3 DNA: TGTGCCTCTAGTCAGGGGATGCTAGCCAAAAACATTCAGTACTTC.

This chain links TRBV29-1 with TRBJ2-1; 7 bases match TRBD1. After removal of 6 bases from V and 10 bases from J, the junction contained 9 bases not matched to a gene. The germline V gene encodes CDR1 SQVTM and CDR2 ANQGSEA. The CDR3 is 12 residues long. The DNA of the CDR3 is TGCAGCGTAGAGGACAGGAACGGGGAGCAGTTCTTC. It translates to CSVEDRNGEQFF.

This clonotype has a count of ten or more. The V gene is TRBV19, the J gene TRBJ2-5; tentative D call: TRBD2 (6 bases). Germline V gene sequence: CDR1 LNHDA, CDR2 SQIVND (reference sequence). This CDR3 is built from 18 residues. Trimming stripped 5 bases from V and 2 bases from J, with 24 bases between. Here the CDR3 reads CASSPSSGSTALQETQYF. The CDR3, as DNA: TGTGCCAGTAGTCCGTCTTCCGGGAGCACGGCCTTACAAGAGACCCAGTACTTC.

This clonotype was detected only a few times. The CDR3 region is CASSRDIPYEQYF. The CDR3 coding sequence is TGCGCCAGCAGTCGGGACATCCCTTACGAGCAGTACTTC. V is TRBV5-1 and J is TRBJ2-7; possible D gene TRBD1, 6 bases. This CDR3 has 13 residues. Trimming pared 5 bases from V and 4 bases from J, leaving 13 bases between. Germline V gives CDR1 SGHRS, CDR2 YFSETQ.